This TCR beta chain was sequenced for a study of a mutant IDH1 vaccine in newly diagnosed glioma. As for the study in general: Vaccines were first given 4-6 weeks after radiotherapy alone, or with temozolomide cycles. Receipt of radiotherapy, temozolomide, or both preceded the study, and most received both.

Produced via immunoSEQ multiplex PCR; TCRdb's table is partial and in-frame only. Of tens of thousands of clones listed, 74% are singletons. Regarding time point: week 35, safety follow-up. Doses of 300 ug of mutant IDH1 20-mer peptide were given with topical imiquimod. To note about this clone: Its antigen is not identified.

CDR1 and CDR2 (germline): SGHRS, YFSETQ. Deletions cut 7 bases from V and 0 bases from J, with 14 bases between. The CDR3 is made up of 15 amino acids. This sequence originates from a man aged 50 or older with glioma. The sample was PBMCs, taken from a glioma patient whose treatment included an IDH1 peptide vaccine. The rearrangement links TRBV5-1 to TRBJ1-3; D possibly corresponds to TRBD1 (5 bases). CDR3 region: CASQPLQGSGNTIYF. The CDR3 bases are TGCGCCAGCCAACCGCTTCAGGGCTCTGGAAACACCATATATTTT.